The entry below gives a single TCR beta chain sequence along with its context. The antigen remains unidentified. The data belong to a study of shared clonotypes between healthy human individuals. Whole-study results and caveats: A small donor pool kept down the genetic and exposure-history diversity that was represented. Inspection by rarefaction showed sorted-subset sequencing to be incomplete despite large depth.

The V gene lost 6 bases and the J gene lost 4 bases, with 18 bases spanning the gap. The CDR3 is 15 amino acids. The germline gives CDR1 MNHEY, CDR2 SVGAGI. Only in-frame clones appear in the TCRdb table, and some are missing; sequencing was by immunoSEQ multiplex PCR. The sample has under 2,500,000 clones; 95% are singletons. This TCR was sampled from a man between 18 and 29 years old in good health. The chain combines TRBV6-5 with TRBJ2-5; D may correspond to TRBD1 or TRBD2 (6 bases each). The sequenced sample consisted of naive CD4+ T cells sorted from blood. Indicated subset: CD45RA+ positively selected. The CDR3 DNA is TGTGCCAGCAGAGACAGAGGAGGAGGGGGAGAGACCCAGTACTTC. This codes for CASRDRGGGGETQYF.